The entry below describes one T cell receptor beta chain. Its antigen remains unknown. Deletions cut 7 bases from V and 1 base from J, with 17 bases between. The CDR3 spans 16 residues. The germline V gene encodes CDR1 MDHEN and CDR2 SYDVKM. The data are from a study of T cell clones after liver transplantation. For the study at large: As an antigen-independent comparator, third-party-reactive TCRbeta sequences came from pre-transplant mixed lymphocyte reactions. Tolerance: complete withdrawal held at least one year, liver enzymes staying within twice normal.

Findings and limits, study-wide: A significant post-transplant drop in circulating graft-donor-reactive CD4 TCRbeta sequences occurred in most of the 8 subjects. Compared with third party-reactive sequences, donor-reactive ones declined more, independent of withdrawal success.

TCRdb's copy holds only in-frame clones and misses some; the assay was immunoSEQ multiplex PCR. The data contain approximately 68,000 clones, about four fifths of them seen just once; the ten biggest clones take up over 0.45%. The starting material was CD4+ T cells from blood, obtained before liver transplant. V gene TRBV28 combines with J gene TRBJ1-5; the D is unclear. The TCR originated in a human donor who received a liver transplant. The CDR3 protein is CASIPNGHGSNQPQHF. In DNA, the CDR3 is TGTGCCAGCATTCCCAATGGGCATGGGAGCAATCAGCCCCAGCATTTT.